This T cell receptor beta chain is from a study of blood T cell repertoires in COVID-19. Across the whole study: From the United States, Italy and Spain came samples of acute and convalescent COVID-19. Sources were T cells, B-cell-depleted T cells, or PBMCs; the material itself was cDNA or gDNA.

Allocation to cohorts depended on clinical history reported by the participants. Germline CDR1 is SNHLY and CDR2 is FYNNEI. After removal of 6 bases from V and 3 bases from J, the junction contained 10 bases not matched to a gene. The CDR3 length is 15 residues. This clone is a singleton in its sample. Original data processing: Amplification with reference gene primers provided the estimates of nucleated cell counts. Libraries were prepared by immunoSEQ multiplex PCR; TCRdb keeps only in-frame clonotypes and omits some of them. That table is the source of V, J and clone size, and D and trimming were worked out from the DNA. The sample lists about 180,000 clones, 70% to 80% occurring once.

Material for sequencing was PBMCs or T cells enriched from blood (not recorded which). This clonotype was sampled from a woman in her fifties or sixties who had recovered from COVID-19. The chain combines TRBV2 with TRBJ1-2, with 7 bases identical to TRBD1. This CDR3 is CASREPGQLDYGYTF. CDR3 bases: TGTGCCAGCAGGGAGCCGGGACAGCTAGACTATGGCTACACCTTC.